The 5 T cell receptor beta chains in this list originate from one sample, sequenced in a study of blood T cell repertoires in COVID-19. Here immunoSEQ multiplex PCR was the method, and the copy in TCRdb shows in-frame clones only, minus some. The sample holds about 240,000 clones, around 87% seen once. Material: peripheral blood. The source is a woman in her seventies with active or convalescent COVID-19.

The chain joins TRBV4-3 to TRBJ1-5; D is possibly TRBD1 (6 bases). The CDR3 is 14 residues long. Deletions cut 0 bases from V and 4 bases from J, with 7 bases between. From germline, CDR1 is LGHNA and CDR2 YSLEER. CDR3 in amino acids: CASSQDQGNQPQHF. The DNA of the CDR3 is TGCGCCAGCAGCCAAGACCAGGGGAATCAGCCCCAGCATTTT.

In DNA, the CDR3 is TGTGCCAGCAGTTTATTATATCCGGGACAGGGGGCCCCAAAGGGGCAGCCCCAGCATTTT. It specifies CASSLLYPGQGAPKGQPQHF. V and J are TRBV27 and TRBJ1-5, with TRBD1 matching over 12 bases. The CDR3 is made up of 20 amino acids. Germline CDR1 reads MNHEY; CDR2 reads SMNVEV (reference sequence). V was clipped by 1 base and J by 7 bases; unmatched bases: 17.

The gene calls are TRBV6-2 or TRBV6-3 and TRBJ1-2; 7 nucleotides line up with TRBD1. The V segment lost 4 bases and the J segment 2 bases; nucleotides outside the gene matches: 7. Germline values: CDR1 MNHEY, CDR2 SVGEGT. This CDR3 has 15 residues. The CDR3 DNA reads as TGTGCCAGCAGTTTGTTACAGGGGCTGAACTATGGCTACACCTTC. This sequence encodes CASSLLQGLNYGYTF.

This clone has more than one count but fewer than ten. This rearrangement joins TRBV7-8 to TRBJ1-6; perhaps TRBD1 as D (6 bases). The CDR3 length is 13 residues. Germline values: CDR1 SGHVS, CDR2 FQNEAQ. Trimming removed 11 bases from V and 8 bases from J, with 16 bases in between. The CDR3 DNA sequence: TGTGCCGGACGAGGGGGTGGGGATTCACCCCTCCACTTT. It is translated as CAGRGGGDSPLHF.

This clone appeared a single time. CDR3 in amino acids: CASSLGPPSFKGGSYNSPLHF. The CDR3 DNA reads as TGTGCCAGCAGTTTAGGGCCGCCAAGTTTCAAGGGAGGCTCCTATAATTCACCCCTCCACTTT. V gene TRBV27 combines with J gene TRBJ1-6, with D hard to call. This CDR3 spans 21 amino acids. Trimming took 2 bases from V and 0 from J, leaving 23 bases between them. Germline V gives CDR1 MNHEY, CDR2 SMNVEV (reference sequence).